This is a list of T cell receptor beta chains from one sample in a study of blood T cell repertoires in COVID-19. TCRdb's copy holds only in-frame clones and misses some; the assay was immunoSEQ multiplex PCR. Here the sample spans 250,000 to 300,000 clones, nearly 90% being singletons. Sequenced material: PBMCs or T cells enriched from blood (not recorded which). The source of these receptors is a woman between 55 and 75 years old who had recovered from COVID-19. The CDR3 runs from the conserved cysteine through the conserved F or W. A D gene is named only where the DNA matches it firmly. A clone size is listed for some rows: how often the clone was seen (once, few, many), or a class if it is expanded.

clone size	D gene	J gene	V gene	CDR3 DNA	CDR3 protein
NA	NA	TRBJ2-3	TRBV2	TGTGCCAGCAAGACTGGAACGTTCAGCACAGATACGCAGTATTTT	CASKTGTFSTDTQYF
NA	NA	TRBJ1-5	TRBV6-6	TGTGCCAGCAGACCCAAGGGAGGGCAGCCCCAGCATTTT	CASRPKGGQPQHF
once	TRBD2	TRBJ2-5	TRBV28	TGTGCCGCACGGGGGGGCGTGGGGACCCAGTACTTC	CAARGGVGTQYF
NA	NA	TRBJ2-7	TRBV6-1	TGTGCCAGCAGTGAAGGGCCAGCCTCAGGGCAGTACTTC	CASSEGPASGQYF
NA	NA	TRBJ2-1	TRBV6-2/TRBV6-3	TGTGCCAGCAGTTATGTGTCCGGGACTTTCTACAATGAGCAGTTCTTC	CASSYVSGTFYNEQFF
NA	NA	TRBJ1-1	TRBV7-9	TGTGCCTTCGGGCGGGATTATGAAGCTTTCTTT	CAFGRDYEAFF
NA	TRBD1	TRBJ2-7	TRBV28	TGTGCCAGCAGATTGACAGGGGGCGAATCCTACGAGCAGTACTTC	CASRLTGGESYEQYF
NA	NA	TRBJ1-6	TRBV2	TGTGCCAGCAGTCCAACCCCATGGGGAGGGAATTCACCCCTCCACTTT	CASSPTPWGGNSPLHF
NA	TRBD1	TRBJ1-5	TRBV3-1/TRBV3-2	TGTGCCAGCAGCCAAGATTCCAGGGGGTCGAGGCAGCCCCAGCATTTT	CASSQDSRGSRQPQHF
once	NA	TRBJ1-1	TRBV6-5	TGTGCCAGCAGTTACTCGACAGGAGAGACTGAAGCTTTCTTT	CASSYSTGETEAFF
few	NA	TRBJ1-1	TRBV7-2	TGTGCCAGCACTCTAATGGTGAACACTGAAGCTTTCTTT	CASTLMVNTEAFF
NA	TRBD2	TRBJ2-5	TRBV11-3	TGTGCCAGCAGCTCAGGGACTAGCGGGGACGAGACCCAGTACTTC	CASSSGTSGDETQYF
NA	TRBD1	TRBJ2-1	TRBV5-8	TGTGCCAGCAGCGACCGGGACAGCTCCAATGAGCAGTTCTTC	CASSDRDSSNEQFF
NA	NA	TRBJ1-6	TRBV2	TGTGCCGGGAGGGGGACTTCGGGGTCACCCCTCCACTTT	CAGRGTSGSPLHF
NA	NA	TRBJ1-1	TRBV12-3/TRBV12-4	TGTGCCAGCAGTTTAGGGCCTGTCACTGAAGCTTTCTTT	CASSLGPVTEAFF
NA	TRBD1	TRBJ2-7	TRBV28	TGTGCCAGCAGTTTACAGGGCAGGGGGTACGAGCAGTACTTC	CASSLQGRGYEQYF
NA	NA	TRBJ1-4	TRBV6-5	TGTGCCAGCAGTTACCGGGGGGTTGGTGAAAAACTGTTTTTT	CASSYRGVGEKLFF
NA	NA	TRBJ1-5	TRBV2	TGTGCCAGCAGTGAAAGTGGAGCACTGCATTTT	CASSESGALHF
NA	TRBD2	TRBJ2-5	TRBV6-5	TGTGCCAGCACCCCCGGGGGGTTGGAGACCCAGTACTTC	CASTPGGLETQYF
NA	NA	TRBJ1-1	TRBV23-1	TGCGCCCGAACCCCTAGGGAGACTGAAGCTTTCTTT	CARTPRETEAFF
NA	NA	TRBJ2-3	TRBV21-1	TGTGCCAGCAGCAAAGAAGCTAGCGGGAGGGCCTTAGATACGCAGTATTTT	CASSKEASGRALDTQYF
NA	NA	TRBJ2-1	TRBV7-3	TGTGCCAGCAGCCCTGGCCGAGGCTTCAATGAGCAGTTCTTC	CASSPGRGFNEQFF
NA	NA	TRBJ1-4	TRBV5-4	TGTGCCAGCAGCTTAAGGGGGAATGAAAAACTGTTTTTT	CASSLRGNEKLFF
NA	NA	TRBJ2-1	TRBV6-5	TGTGCCAGCAGATCCGGGACTTCACAGTTCTTC	CASRSGTSQFF
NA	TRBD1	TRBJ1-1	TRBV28	TGTGCCAGCAGTTTACAGGACAGGGGGTCTGAAGCTTTCTTT	CASSLQDRGSEAFF
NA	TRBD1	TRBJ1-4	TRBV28	TGTGCCAGCAGTTTACCCCAGGGGGCTCACGAAAAACTGTTTTTT	CASSLPQGAHEKLFF
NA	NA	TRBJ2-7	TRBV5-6	TGTGCCAGCAGCTTAAACTGGGCCTCCTACGAGCAGTACTTC	CASSLNWASYEQYF
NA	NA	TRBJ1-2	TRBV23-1	TGCGCCAGCAGTCCAGACAGGAACTATGGCTACACCTTC	CASSPDRNYGYTF
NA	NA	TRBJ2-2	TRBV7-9	TGTGCCAGCAGCCCGAGTCACGGGGAGCTGTTTTTT	CASSPSHGELFF
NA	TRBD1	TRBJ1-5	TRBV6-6	TGTGCCAGCAGTCCGGGACAGGGAGGTAACTCCAATCAGCCCCAGCATTTT	CASSPGQGGNSNQPQHF
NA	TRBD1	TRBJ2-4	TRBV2	TGTGCCAGCAGTCAAGACAGGGTACAAAACATTCAGTACTTC	CASSQDRVQNIQYF
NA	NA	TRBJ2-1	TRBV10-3	TGTGCCATCAGAAAATATTCGGGGGAGGAGGTAAGCTCCTACAATGAGCAGTTCTTC	CAIRKYSGEEVSSYNEQFF
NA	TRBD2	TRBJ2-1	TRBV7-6	TGTGCCAGCAGCTCCGGACTAGACAATGAGCAGTTCTTC	CASSSGLDNEQFF
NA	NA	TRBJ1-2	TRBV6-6	TGTGCCAGCAGTTACTCTTCAGGGCTTTACACCTTC	CASSYSSGLYTF
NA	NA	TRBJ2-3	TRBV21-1	TGTGCCAGCAGCAATGGGCGGGAGGTGGGTACGCAGTATTTT	CASSNGREVGTQYF
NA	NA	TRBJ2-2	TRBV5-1	TGCGCCAGCAGCTTGCTGCCAGGGAAGGGCGCGGGGGAGCTGTTTTTT	CASSLLPGKGAGELFF
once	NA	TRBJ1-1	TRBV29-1	TGCAGCGCTGACAGGTCAATGAACACTGAAGCTTTCTTT	CSADRSMNTEAFF
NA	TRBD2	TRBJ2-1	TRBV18	TGTGCCAGCTCCCCCCCCCTAGCGGGCGGAAGCTCCTACAATGAGCAGTTCTTC	CASSPPLAGGSSYNEQFF
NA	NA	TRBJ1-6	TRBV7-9	TGTGCCAGCAGCTTAGCTAGCCAGTATTTTGCACCCCTCCACTTT	CASSLASQYFAPLHF
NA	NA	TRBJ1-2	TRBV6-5	TGTGCCAGCCGTAGCTCCGGGGCTAACTATGGCTACACCTTC	CASRSSGANYGYTF
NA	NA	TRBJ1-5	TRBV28	TGTGCCAGCAGTTTATCGGGGCAGCCCCAGCATTTT	CASSLSGQPQHF
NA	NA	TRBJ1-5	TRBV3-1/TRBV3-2	TGTGCCAGCAGCCTCGGACAGAAAGAACAGCCCCAGCATTTT	CASSLGQKEQPQHF
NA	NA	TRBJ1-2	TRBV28	TGTGCCAGCAGTTTAGGTGGTGGACTTAGCACTAACTATGGCTACACCTTC	CASSLGGGLSTNYGYTF
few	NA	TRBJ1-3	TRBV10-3	TGTGCCATCAGAGTGAGTGGAAACACCATATATTTT	CAIRVSGNTIYF